The 4 T cell receptor beta chains reported below all come from one sample, sequenced in a study of T cells after yellow fever vaccination. TCRdb ran MiXCR on the 5' RACE reads and lists one entry per CDR3 protein. The repertoire holds hundreds of thousands of distinct CDR3 sequences, around a sixth seen once, with around 15% in the top ten. The material sequenced was PBMCs, taken 5 days after the first yellow fever vaccination. The receptors come from a man between 18 and 29 years old who received the YFV17D yellow fever vaccine.

This clonotype was seen many times. The gene calls are TRBV28 and TRBJ2-2; D ambiguous. CDR1 is MDHEN and CDR2 is SYDVKM in the germline V gene. The CDR3 runs 14 residues. Trimming took 5 bases from V and 2 from J, leaving 9 bases between them. CDR3 region: CASSLTHNTGELFF. The CDR3 DNA reads TGTGCCAGCAGTCTGACCCATAACACCGGGGAGCTGTTTTTT.

This clonotype was observed a few times. This chain uses TRBV4-2 with TRBJ2-1, with a possible D match to TRBD2 (5 bases). V lost 4 bases and J lost 0, with 16 bases in between. CDR1 and CDR2 (germline): LGHNA, YNFKEQ. The CDR3 runs to 17 residues. CDR3 nucleotide sequence: TGTGCCAGCAGCCTAACAGCGGCTCCTAGCTCCTACAATGAGCAGTTCTTC. Translation gives CASSLTAAPSSYNEQFF.

This chain links TRBV15 with TRBJ2-1; maybe TRBD1 (6 bases). Germline-derived CDR1 and CDR2 are LNHNV and YYDKDF (reference sequence). The CDR3 spans 16 residues. The germline V and J ends were trimmed by 1 base and 2 bases, with 12 bases remaining between them. The CDR3: CATSRGKQGTYNEQFF. Written as DNA, the CDR3 is TGTGCCACCAGCAGAGGGAAACAGGGAACCTACAATGAGCAGTTCTTC.

The genes are TRBV7-2 and TRBJ1-2; D call uncertain. Germline assignment: CDR1 SGHTA and CDR2 FQGNSA. There are 11 residues in the CDR3. Trimming left V 5 bases short and J 8 bases short, with 9 bases between. The CDR3 DNA follows: TGTGCCAGCAGCCCAACGTCAGGCTACACCTTC. This gives the protein CASSPTSGYTF.